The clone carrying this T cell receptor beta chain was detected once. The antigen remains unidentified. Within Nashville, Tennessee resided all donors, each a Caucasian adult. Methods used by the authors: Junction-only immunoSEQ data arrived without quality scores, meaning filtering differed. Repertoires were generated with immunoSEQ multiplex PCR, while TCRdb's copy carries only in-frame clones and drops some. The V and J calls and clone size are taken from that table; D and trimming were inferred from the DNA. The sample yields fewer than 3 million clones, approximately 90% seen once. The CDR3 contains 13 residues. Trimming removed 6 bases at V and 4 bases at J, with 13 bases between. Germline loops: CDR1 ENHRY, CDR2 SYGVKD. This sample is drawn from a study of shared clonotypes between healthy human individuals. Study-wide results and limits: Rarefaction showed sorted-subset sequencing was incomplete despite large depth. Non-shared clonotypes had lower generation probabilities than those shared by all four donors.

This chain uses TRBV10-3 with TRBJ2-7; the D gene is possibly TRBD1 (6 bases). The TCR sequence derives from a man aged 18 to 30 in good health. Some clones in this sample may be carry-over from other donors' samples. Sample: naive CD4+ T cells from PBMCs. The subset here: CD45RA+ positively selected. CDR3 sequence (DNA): TGTGCCATCAGAACTTATCAGGGGTACGAGCAGTACTTC. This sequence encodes CAIRTYQGYEQYF.